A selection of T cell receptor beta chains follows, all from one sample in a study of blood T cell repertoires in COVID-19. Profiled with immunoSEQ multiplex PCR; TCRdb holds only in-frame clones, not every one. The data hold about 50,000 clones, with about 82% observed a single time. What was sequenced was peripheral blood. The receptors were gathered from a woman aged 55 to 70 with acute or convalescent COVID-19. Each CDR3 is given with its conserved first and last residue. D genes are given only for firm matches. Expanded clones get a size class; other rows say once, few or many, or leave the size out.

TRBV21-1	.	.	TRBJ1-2	CASSKVPPIAGTAKSGYTF	TGTGCCAGCAGCAAAGTCCCCCCGATTGCCGGGACAGCAAAATCGGGCTACACCTTC
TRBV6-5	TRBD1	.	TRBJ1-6	CASSYRDRGSPLHF	TGTGCCAGCAGTTACAGAGACAGGGGTTCACCCCTCCACTTT
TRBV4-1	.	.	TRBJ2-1	CASSQGGTAWDEQFF	TGCGCCAGCAGCCAAGGGGGCACTGCCTGGGATGAGCAGTTCTTC
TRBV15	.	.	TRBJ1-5	CATRAGVSNQPQHF	TGTGCCACCAGAGCGGGGGTTAGCAATCAGCCCCAGCATTTT
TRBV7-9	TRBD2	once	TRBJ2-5	CASSVSGGPQKTQYF	TGTGCCAGCAGCGTTAGCGGGGGGCCCCAGAAGACCCAGTACTTC
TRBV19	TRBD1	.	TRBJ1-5	CASSTTTGVRQPQHF	TGTGCCAGTAGTACTACTACAGGGGTTCGTCAGCCCCAGCATTTT
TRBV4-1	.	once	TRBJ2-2	CASSGRNTGELFF	TGCGCCAGCAGCGGCCGGAACACCGGGGAGCTGTTTTTT
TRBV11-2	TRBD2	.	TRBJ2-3	CASSFSGDSTDTQYF	TGTGCCAGCAGCTTTAGCGGGGACAGCACAGATACGCAGTATTTT
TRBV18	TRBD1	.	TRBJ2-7	CASSPPDREGDLQYF	TGTGCCAGCTCACCACCGGACAGGGAAGGAGATTTGCAGTACTTC
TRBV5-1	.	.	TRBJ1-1	CASRTLIREGAEAFF	TGCGCCAGCAGGACGCTCATCAGGGAGGGGGCTGAAGCTTTCTTT
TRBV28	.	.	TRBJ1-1	CASSFLGALFF	TGTGCCAGCAGTTTTCTGGGGGCGTTATTCTTT
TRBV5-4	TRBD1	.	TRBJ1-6	CASSMDRGRSSPLHF	TGTGCCAGCAGCATGGACAGGGGGCGTTCTTCACCCCTCCACTTT
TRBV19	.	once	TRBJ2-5	CASSIALEPQETQYF	TGTGCCAGTAGTATAGCCCTAGAACCACAAGAGACCCAGTACTTC
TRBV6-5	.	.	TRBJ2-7	CASKRTDYEQYF	TGTGCCAGCAAGAGGACAGACTACGAGCAGTACTTC
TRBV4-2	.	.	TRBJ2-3	CASSGGAWVDTQYF	TGTGCCAGCAGCGGGGGGGCCTGGGTAGATACGCAGTATTTT